This T cell receptor (beta chain) was obtained from a study of T cell responses to AZD1222 COVID-19 vaccine. Regarding the study as a whole: Spike-specific TCRs gained breadth and depth after people received two AZD1222 doses.

This clone was picked up one time. The target antigen is unknown. The table came from immunoSEQ multiplex PCR; TCRdb's copy has only in-frame clones and leaves some out. The sample holds 15,000 to 20,000 clones, roughly 89% seen once. Germline V gene data show CDR1 as MGHRA and CDR2 as YSYEKL. CDR3 length: 14 amino acids. V was pared by 4 bases and J by 4 bases, with 10 bases between. Pooled in the analysis were second doses at about 4 or about 12 weeks. This receptor was taken from an adult who received the AZD1222 COVID-19 vaccine. Sequences were derived from peripheral blood, sampled 28 days after the second AZD1222 dose. The gene calls are TRBV4-1 and TRBJ1-4; no clear D. CDR3 nucleotide sequence: TGCGCCAGCAGCCTGTACGTAAATAATGAAAAACTGTTTTTT. As protein: CASSLYVNNEKLFF.